This TCR beta chain was sequenced for a study of T-cell memory formation after mild COVID-19. Study-wide points: Day 15 to 85 contracting clones showed balanced CD4/CD8; later expanders leaned CD4+. Second-wave clones that peaked on day 37 lacked confirmed SARS-CoV-2 specificity. Pre-infection memory showed some responding clones, and this suggested that cross-reactive memory joined.

The CDR3 is 14 residues long. The germline gives CDR1 SGHRS, CDR2 YFSETQ. V gave up 5 bases and J gave up 5 bases; unmatched junction bases: 9. The count of this clonotype is one. Its target is unknown. MiXCR, run by TCRdb on the 5' RACE reads, gives a single entry per CDR3 protein. The sample lists hundreds of thousands of distinct CDR3 sequences; less than 25% were seen once. The material sequenced was PBMCs or a T cell subset sorted from them (not recorded which). The chain employs TRBV5-1 and TRBJ2-5; 7 nucleotides align to TRBD2. The receptor was isolated from an adult woman who had mild COVID-19 (a few samples of this study predate the infection). Cell type and time point are not known. The CDR3 coding sequence is TGCGCCAGCAGATGGGGGGGGTCGGACGAGACCCAGTACTTC. As protein: CASRWGGSDETQYF. Complete variable domain (other parts from reference TRBV5-1 and TRBJ2-5): KAGVTQTPRYLIKTRGQQVTLSCSPISGHRSVSWYQQTPGQGLQFLFEYFSETQRNKGNFPGRFSGRQFSNSRSEMNVSTLELGDSALYLCASRWGGSDETQYFGPGTRLLVL.